This is a list of T cell receptor beta chains from one sample in a study of vaccination effects on CD4 cells after COVID-19. Which antigens these TCRs recognize remains unknown. Assay used: immunoSEQ multiplex PCR; TCRdb lists only in-frame clones, some missing. The sample has tens of thousands of clones, over 60% seen once. Sequencing was performed on CD4+ T cells from PBMCs cultured with HCoV-OC43 spike peptides, taken after COVID-19 vaccination. All receptors derive from a human donor who received a COVID-19 vaccine. CDR3s include the opening cysteine and the closing phenylalanine or tryptophan. The D gene is left open where the match is weak. Rows may omit the clone size; those that give it use once, few, many or a size class.

clone size,J gene,V gene,D gene,CDR3 DNA,CDR3 protein
NA,TRBJ1-5,TRBV5-1,NA,TGCGCCAGCAGCTTGGCGGGGGGAAATCAGCCCCAGCATTTT,CASSLAGGNQPQHF
NA,TRBJ2-2,TRBV7-7,NA,TGTGCCAGCAGCTTAGAGTATGGGGGAGGCACCGGGGAGCTGTTTTTT,CASSLEYGGGTGELFF
once,TRBJ1-2,TRBV3-1/TRBV3-2,NA,TGTGCCAGCACAATAAACCGGGGGGCCTACTATGGCTACACCTTC,CASTINRGAYYGYTF
few,TRBJ2-2,TRBV7-7,NA,TGTGCCAGCAGCCCAGGACGGATGGTCAACACCGGGGAGCTGTTTTTT,CASSPGRMVNTGELFF
NA,TRBJ2-7,TRBV27,NA,TGTGCCAGCAGCCCTGGACGGCCTTCCTACGAGCAGTACTTC,CASSPGRPSYEQYF
NA,TRBJ2-5,TRBV5-1,NA,TGCGCCAGCAGCTTCCCCCAGGGAGAGACCCAGTACTTC,CASSFPQGETQYF
NA,TRBJ1-1,TRBV4-1,NA,TGCGCCAGCAGCCAAGGGTGGGAGAACACTGAAGCTTTCTTT,CASSQGWENTEAFF
NA,TRBJ1-2,TRBV7-2,NA,TGTGCCAGCAGCTTAGGCCCAGGGAGCTATGGCTACACCTTC,CASSLGPGSYGYTF
NA,TRBJ1-5,TRBV19,NA,TGTGCCACAAAAGAAAATAGCAATCAGCCCCAGCATTTT,CATKENSNQPQHF
NA,TRBJ2-2,TRBV4-1,TRBD1,TGCGCCAGCAGGTCGACAGGGGTCACCGGGGAGCTGTTTTTT,CASRSTGVTGELFF
NA,TRBJ2-7,TRBV6-4,NA,TGTGCCATTTTTATACAGGGCGAGTGCTACGAGCAGTACTTC,CAIFIQGECYEQYF
few,TRBJ2-1,TRBV5-4,TRBD1,TGTGCCAGCAGCTTGGTTGGGACAGGGGTGAATGAGCAGTTCTTC,CASSLVGTGVNEQFF
NA,TRBJ1-6,TRBV6-6,NA,TGTGCCAGCAGCTTTGTGGAGGCTAGCTATAATTCACCCCTCCACTTT,CASSFVEASYNSPLHF
few,TRBJ1-4,TRBV19,NA,TGTGCCAGTAGTACGGCAAATGAAAAACTGTTTTTT,CASSTANEKLFF
NA,TRBJ2-7,TRBV7-2,TRBD2,TGTGCCAGCAGCTTAGCCAGCGGGAGAAGCACCTACGAGCAGTACTTC,CASSLASGRSTYEQYF
NA,TRBJ1-3,TRBV5-3,NA,TGTGCCAGAAGCCCGGCGGGGGCAGCTGGAAACACCATATATTTT,CARSPAGAAGNTIYF
NA,TRBJ2-1,TRBV11-3,NA,TGTGCCAGCAGCTTAGATCAATCAGGGTCTTCCTCCTACAATGAGCAGTTCTTC,CASSLDQSGSSSYNEQFF
NA,TRBJ2-3,TRBV11-2,NA,TGTGCCAGCAGGTTAGCGGGCACAGATACGCAGTATTTT,CASRLAGTDTQYF
NA,TRBJ2-2,TRBV18,TRBD2,TGTGCCAGCTCACCTTTTATATCCCTAGCGGATAACACCGGGGAGCTGTTTTTT,CASSPFISLADNTGELFF
NA,TRBJ2-2,TRBV30,NA,TGTGCCTGGACAATCGTGCGGGGCACCGGGGAGCTGTTTTTT,CAWTIVRGTGELFF
few,TRBJ2-7,TRBV29-1,NA,TGCAGCGTTGGGCAGGACCTCTCCTACGAGCAGTACTTC,CSVGQDLSYEQYF
NA,TRBJ2-1,TRBV24-1,TRBD2,TGTGCCACCTCGACTAGCGGGGGGAATGAGCAGTTCTTC,CATSTSGGNEQFF
few,TRBJ2-5,TRBV20-1,TRBD1,TGCAGTGCTAGTTTTACCGGGACAGTCCAAGAGACCCAGTACTTC,CSASFTGTVQETQYF
NA,TRBJ2-7,TRBV28,NA,TGTGCCAGCAATCATGGGGACCTCTACGAGCAGTACTTC,CASNHGDLYEQYF
NA,TRBJ2-1,TRBV5-1,NA,TGCGCCAGCAGCTTGGACACCAGGAGCTCCTACAATGAGCAGTTCTTC,CASSLDTRSSYNEQFF
once,TRBJ1-1,TRBV27,NA,TGTGCCAGCCTAAAACTCGACAGGAGGAACACTGAAGCTTTCTTT,CASLKLDRRNTEAFF
NA,TRBJ1-1,TRBV6-5,NA,TGTGCCAGCAGTTACGGCGGGACTGAAGCTTTCTTT,CASSYGGTEAFF
NA,TRBJ1-2,TRBV5-1,NA,TGCGCCAGCAGCTTGACCGAGGGGCACTATGGCTACACCTTC,CASSLTEGHYGYTF
NA,TRBJ1-4,TRBV3-1/TRBV3-2,TRBD1,TGTGCCAGCAGCCAAGCGGACAGGGGGCACGAAAAACTGTTTTTT,CASSQADRGHEKLFF
NA,TRBJ2-5,TRBV6-5,TRBD2,TGTGCCAGCAGCGGGACTAGCGGACAAGAGACCCAGTACTTC,CASSGTSGQETQYF
once,TRBJ2-1,TRBV7-2,NA,TGTGCCAGCAGCTTATGGGGGTATGAGCAGTTCTTC,CASSLWGYEQFF
few,TRBJ2-3,TRBV11-2,NA,TGTGCCAGCAGCCACACAGATACGCAGTATTTT,CASSHTDTQYF
NA,TRBJ2-2,TRBV5-1,NA,TGCGCCAGCAGCTCCAGGGGTGACCCGAACACCGGGGAGCTGTTTTTT,CASSSRGDPNTGELFF
NA,TRBJ1-6,TRBV19,TRBD1,TGTGCCACACGACAGGGCGGTAGAGTAGCTTCACCCCTCCACTTT,CATRQGGRVASPLHF
NA,TRBJ1-2,TRBV2,TRBD1,TGTGCCAGCAGTGGGTCTACAGGGGACTATGGCTACACCTTC,CASSGSTGDYGYTF
NA,TRBJ2-2,TRBV23-1,NA,TGCGCCAGCAGTCAATCGAGGGGACGGCGGAACACCGGGGAGCTGTTTTTT,CASSQSRGRRNTGELFF
once,TRBJ2-1,TRBV5-1,TRBD2,TGCGCCAGCAGCTACCGACTAGCGGGATCCTACAATGAGCAGTTCTTC,CASSYRLAGSYNEQFF
NA,TRBJ1-3,TRBV9,NA,TGTGCCAGCAGCGTCGGTCCGAGGTTTGATCCTCCTGGAAACACCATATATTTT,CASSVGPRFDPPGNTIYF
once,TRBJ1-2,TRBV5-6,NA,TGTGCCAGCAGACGGGGGGGGTTATATGGCTACACCTTC,CASRRGGLYGYTF
NA,TRBJ2-7,TRBV6-5,NA,TGTGCCAGCACCGAGGTAGCCTACGAGCAGTACTTC,CASTEVAYEQYF
few,TRBJ1-1,TRBV7-9,TRBD1,TGTGCCAGCAGCTCCGGGACAGTGGTTGAAGCTTTCTTT,CASSSGTVVEAFF
NA,TRBJ1-2,TRBV6-1,NA,TGTGCCAGCAGTGAAGCTCCAGGTAATGGCTACACCTTC,CASSEAPGNGYTF
NA,TRBJ2-7,TRBV18,TRBD1,TGTGCCAGCTCACCCACCCGGGACAGCTTCTACGAGCAGTACTTC,CASSPTRDSFYEQYF
NA,TRBJ2-7,TRBV19,NA,TGTGCCAGTAAGTTTCGGATCGGGGACGGGTCCTACGAGCAGTACTTC,CASKFRIGDGSYEQYF
NA,TRBJ2-1,TRBV27,NA,TGTGCCAGCAGTTTATCGGCATCCAGGGACAATGAGCAGTTCTTC,CASSLSASRDNEQFF
NA,TRBJ2-2,TRBV6-1,NA,TGTGCCAGCAGTGAAAGGCGGAGGATCGACGGGGAGCTGTTTTTT,CASSERRRIDGELFF
few,TRBJ2-5,TRBV5-4,TRBD2,TGTGCCAGCAGCCCGGGACTAGCGGGAGGGCCGGAGGAGACCCAGTACTTC,CASSPGLAGGPEETQYF